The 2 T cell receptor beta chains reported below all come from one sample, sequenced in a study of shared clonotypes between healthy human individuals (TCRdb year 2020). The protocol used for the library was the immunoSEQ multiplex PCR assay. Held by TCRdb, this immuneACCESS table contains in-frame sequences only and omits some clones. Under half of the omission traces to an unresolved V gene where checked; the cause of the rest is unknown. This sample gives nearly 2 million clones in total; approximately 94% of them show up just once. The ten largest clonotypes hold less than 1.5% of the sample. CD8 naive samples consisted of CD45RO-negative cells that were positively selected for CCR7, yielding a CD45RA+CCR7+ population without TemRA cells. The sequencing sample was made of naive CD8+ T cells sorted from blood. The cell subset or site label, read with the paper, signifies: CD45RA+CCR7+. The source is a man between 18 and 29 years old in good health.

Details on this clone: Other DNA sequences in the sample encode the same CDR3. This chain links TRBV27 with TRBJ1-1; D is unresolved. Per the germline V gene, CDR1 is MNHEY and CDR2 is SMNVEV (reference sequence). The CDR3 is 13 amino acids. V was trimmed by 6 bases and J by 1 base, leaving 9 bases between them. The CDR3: CASSPSGNTEAFF. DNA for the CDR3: TGTGCCAGCAGCCCCTCGGGGAACACTGAAGCTTTCTTT.

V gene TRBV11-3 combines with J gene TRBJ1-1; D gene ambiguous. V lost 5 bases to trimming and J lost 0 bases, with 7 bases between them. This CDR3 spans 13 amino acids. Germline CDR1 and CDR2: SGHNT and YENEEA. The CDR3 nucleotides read TGTGCCAGCAGCCAAGCCATGAACACTGAAGCTTTCTTT. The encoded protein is CASSQAMNTEAFF. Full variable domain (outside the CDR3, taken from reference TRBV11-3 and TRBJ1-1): EAGVVQSPRYKIIEKKQPVAFWCNPISGHNTLYWYLQNLGQGPELLIRYENEEAVDDSQLPKDRFSAERLKGVDSTLKIQPAELGDSAVYLCASSQAMNTEAFFGQGTRLTVV.